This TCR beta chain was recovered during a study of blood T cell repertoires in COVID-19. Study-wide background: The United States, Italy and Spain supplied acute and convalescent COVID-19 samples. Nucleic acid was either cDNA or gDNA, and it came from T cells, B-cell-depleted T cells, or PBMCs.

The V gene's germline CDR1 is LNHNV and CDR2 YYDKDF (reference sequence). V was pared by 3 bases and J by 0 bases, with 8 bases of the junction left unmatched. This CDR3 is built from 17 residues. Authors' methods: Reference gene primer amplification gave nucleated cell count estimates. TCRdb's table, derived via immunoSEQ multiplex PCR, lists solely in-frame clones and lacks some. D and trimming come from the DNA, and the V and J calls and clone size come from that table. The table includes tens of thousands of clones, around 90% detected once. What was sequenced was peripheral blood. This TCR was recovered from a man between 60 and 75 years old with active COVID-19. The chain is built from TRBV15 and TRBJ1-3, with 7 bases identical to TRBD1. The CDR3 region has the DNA TGTGCCACCAGCAGTTACAACAGGGGTCTCTCTGGAAACACCATATATTTT. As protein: CATSSYNRGLSGNTIYF.